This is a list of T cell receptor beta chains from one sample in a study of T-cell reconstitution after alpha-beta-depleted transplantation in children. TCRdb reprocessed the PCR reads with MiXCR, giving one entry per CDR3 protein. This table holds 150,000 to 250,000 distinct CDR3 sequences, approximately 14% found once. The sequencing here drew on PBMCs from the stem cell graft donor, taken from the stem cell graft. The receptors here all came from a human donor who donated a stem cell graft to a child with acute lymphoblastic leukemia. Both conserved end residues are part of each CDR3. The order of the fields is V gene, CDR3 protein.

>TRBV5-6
CASSLVFENSGSLYEQYF
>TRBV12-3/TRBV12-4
CASSLTSGGGYNEQFF
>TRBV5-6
CASSFWGRAKNIQYF
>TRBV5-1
CASSQGLAGGYETQYF
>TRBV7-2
CASSLAAEETQYF
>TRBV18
CASSSYRTGSNSGANVLTF
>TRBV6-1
CASRQGRSIDTQYF
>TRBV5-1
CASSFRTGESTDTQYF
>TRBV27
CASSLMREELDEQFF
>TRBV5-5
CASSLFGAEGGDEQFF
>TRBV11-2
CASSSQLAGDETQYF
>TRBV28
CASSLKLRLAEEQFF